This T cell receptor (beta chain) originates from a study of vaccination effects on CD4 cells after COVID-19. As for the study in general: In the ViraFEST assay, antigen-specific CD4+ clonotypes were identified by expansion after peptide-pool stimulation. Early after vaccination, and again late, a few convalescent patients were sampled. Samples that were drawn after vaccination came a median of 72 days after the second dose. Broader study findings: Only a few convalescent patients and no early post-infection timepoints featured in the study.

With 10 to 11 days of culture completed, CD4+ T cells were isolated. The person was diagnosed with PCR-confirmed SARS-CoV-2 infection between March and December 2020. All participants had two doses of either the BNT162b2 or mRNA-1273 vaccine. V was clipped by 6 bases and J by 4 bases; unmatched bases: 17. The CDR3 is 18 residues long. Germline CDR1 WNHNN, CDR2 SYGVQD (reference sequence). Method: immunoSEQ multiplex PCR; TCRdb's copy keeps in-frame clones and lacks some. The sample consists of tens of thousands of clones, around three quarters of them appearing once. Comments on this clone: Its cognate antigen is unknown.

This receptor was identified in a human donor who had a prior SARS-CoV-2 infection. The rearrangement links TRBV10-1 to TRBJ2-1; 8 positions agree with TRBD2. Sequences were derived from CD4+ T cells from PBMCs cultured without peptide, sampled after COVID-19 vaccination. This CDR3 is CASRTPPKKRGIYNEQFF. DNA for the CDR3: TGCGCCAGCAGAACGCCTCCGAAAAAGCGGGGGATTTACAATGAGCAGTTCTTC.